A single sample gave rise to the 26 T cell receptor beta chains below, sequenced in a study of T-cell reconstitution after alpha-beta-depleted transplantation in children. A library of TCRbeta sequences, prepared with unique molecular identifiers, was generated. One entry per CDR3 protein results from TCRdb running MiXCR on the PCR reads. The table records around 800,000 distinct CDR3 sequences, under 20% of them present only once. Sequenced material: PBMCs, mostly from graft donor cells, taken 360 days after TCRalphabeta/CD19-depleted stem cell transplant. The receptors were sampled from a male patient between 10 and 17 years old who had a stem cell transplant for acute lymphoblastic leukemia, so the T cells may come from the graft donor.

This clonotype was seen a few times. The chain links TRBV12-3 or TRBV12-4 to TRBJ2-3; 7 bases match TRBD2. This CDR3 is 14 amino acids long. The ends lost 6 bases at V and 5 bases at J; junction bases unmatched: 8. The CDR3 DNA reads TGTGCCAGCAGCCCGGGACGGGAGGTAGATACGCAGTATTTT. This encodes CASSPGREVDTQYF.

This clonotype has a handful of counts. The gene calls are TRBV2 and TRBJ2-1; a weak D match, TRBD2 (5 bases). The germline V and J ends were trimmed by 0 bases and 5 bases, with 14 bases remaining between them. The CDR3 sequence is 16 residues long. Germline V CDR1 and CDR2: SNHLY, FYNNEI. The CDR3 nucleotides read TGTGCCAGCAGTGAAGCGAGTCAGCGGTTAAACAATGAGCAGTTCTTC. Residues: CASSEASQRLNNEQFF.

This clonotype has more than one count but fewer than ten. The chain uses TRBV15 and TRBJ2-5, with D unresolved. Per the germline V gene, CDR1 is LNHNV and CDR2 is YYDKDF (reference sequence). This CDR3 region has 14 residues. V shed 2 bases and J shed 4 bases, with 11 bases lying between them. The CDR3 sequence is CATSRRRPRETQYF. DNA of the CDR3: TGTGCCACCAGCAGAAGAAGGCCTCGAGAGACCCAGTACTTC.

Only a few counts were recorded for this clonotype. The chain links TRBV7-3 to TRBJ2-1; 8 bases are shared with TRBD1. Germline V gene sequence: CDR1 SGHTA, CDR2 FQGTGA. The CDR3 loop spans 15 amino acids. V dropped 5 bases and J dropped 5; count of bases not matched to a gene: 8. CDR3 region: CASSQRTGRNNEQFF. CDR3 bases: TGTGCCAGCAGCCAACGGACAGGGAGAAACAATGAGCAGTTCTTC.

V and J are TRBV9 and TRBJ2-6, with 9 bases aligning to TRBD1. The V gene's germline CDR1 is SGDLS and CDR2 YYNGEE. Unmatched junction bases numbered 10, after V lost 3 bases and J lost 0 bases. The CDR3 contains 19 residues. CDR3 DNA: TGTGCCAGCAGCGCAGGCCCCGGGACAGGGAGCTCTGGGGCCAACGTCCTGACTTTC. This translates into CASSAGPGTGSSGANVLTF.

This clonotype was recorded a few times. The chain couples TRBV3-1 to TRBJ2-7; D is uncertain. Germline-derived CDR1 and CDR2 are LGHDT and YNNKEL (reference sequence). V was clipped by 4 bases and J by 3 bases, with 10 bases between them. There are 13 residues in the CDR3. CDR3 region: CASSRFGGYEQYF. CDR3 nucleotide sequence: TGTGCCAGCAGCCGATTCGGCGGCTACGAGCAGTACTTC.

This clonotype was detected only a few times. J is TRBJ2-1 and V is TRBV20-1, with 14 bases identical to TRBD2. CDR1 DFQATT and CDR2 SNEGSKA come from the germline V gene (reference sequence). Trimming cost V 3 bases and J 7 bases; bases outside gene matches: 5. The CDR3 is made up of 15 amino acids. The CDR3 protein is CSARPGLAGANEQFF. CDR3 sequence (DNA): TGCAGTGCTAGGCCGGGACTAGCGGGAGCAAATGAGCAGTTCTTC.

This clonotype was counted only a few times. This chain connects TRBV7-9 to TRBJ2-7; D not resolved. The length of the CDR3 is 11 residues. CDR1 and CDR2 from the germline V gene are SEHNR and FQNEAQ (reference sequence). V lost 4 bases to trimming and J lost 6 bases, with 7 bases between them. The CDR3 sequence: CASSSSPEQYF. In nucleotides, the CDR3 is TGTGCCAGCAGCTCCTCCCCCGAGCAGTACTTC.

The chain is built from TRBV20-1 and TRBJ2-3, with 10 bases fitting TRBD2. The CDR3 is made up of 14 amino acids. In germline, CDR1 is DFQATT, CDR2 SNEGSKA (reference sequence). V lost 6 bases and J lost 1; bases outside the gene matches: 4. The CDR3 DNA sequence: TGCAGTGCCCTAGCGGGAGCGCGCACAGATACGCAGTATTTT. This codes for CSALAGARTDTQYF.

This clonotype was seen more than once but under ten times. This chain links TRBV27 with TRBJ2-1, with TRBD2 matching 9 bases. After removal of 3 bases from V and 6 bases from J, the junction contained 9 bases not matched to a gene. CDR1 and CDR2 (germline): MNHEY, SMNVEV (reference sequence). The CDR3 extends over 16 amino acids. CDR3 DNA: TGTGCCAGCAGTTTCTTCGGGACTAGCTATGCCAATGAGCAGTTCTTC. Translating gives CASSFFGTSYANEQFF.

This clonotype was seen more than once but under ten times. CDR3 DNA sequence: TGTGCCATCAGTGATCGGGGGTACAATGAGCAGTTCTTC. Residues: CAISDRGYNEQFF. The chain combines TRBV10-3 with TRBJ2-1; TRBD2 is a possible D gene (6 bases). V lost 3 bases and J 4 bases, leaving 7 bases between the germline ends. Germline V lookup: CDR1 ENHRY, CDR2 SYGVKD. CDR3 size: 13 residues.

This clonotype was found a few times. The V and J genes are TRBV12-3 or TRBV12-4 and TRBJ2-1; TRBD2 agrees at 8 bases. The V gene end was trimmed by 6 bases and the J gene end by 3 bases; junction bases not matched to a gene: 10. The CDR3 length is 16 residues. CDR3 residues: CASSSLFGRVYNEQFF. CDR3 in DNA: TGTGCCAGCAGCTCCTTATTCGGGAGGGTCTACAATGAGCAGTTCTTC.

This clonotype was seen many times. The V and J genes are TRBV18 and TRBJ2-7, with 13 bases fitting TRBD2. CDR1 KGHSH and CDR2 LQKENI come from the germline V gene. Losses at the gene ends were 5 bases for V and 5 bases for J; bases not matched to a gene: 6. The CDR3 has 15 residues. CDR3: CASSAGTSGTHEQYF. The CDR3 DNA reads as TGTGCCAGCTCAGCCGGGACTAGCGGGACCCACGAGCAGTACTTC.

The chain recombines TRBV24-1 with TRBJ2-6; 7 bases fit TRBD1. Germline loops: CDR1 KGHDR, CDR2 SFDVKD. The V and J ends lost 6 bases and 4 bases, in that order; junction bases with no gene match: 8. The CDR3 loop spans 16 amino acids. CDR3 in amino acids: CATSTDRVSGANVLTF. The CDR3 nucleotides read TGTGCCACCAGTACAGACAGGGTTTCCGGGGCCAACGTCCTGACTTTC.

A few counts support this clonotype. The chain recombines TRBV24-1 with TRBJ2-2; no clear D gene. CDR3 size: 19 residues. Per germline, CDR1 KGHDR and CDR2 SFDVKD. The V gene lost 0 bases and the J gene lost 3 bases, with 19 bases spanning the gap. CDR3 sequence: CATSDLQIRAGKHTGELFF. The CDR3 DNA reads TGTGCCACCAGTGATTTGCAAATCCGGGCTGGGAAACACACCGGGGAGCTGTTTTTT.

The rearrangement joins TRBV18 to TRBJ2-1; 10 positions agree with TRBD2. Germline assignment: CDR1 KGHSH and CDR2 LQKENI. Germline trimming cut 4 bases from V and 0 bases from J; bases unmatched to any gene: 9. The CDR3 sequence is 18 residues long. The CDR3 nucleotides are TGTGCCAGCTCACATTGGACTAGCGGCTACAGCTCCTACAATGAGCAGTTCTTC. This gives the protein CASSHWTSGYSSYNEQFF.

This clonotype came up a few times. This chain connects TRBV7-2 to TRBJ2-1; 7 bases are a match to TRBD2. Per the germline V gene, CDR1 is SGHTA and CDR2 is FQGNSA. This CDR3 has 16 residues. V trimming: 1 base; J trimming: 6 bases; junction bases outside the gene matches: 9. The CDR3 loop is CASSLVAGAGGNEQFF. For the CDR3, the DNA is TGTGCCAGCAGCTTAGTGGCGGGAGCAGGAGGCAATGAGCAGTTCTTC.

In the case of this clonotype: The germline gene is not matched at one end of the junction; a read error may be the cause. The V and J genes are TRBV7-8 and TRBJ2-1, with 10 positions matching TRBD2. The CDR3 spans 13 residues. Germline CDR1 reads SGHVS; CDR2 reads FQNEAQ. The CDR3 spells CASSLGLAGESLF. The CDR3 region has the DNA TGTGCCAGCAGCTTAGGTCTAGCGGGAGAATCGCTCTTC.

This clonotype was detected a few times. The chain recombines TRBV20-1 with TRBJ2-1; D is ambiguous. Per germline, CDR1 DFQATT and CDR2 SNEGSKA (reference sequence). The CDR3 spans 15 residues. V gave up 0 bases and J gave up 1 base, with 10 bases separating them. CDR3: CSARDLSRSYNEQFF. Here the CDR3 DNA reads TGCAGTGCTAGAGATCTAAGTCGTTCCTACAATGAGCAGTTCTTC.

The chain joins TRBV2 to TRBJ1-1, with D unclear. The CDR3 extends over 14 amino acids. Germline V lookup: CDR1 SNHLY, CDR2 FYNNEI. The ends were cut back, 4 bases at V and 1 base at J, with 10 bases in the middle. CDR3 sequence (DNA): TGTGCCAGCAGTGCCCCAGTTCGGAACACTGAAGCTTTCTTT. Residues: CASSAPVRNTEAFF.

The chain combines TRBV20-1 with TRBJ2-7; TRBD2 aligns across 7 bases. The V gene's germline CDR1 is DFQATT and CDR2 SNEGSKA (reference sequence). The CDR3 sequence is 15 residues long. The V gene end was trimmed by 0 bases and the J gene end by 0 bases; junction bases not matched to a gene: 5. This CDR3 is CSARDRAGTSYEQYF. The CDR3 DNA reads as TGCAGTGCTAGAGATCGAGCGGGGACCTCCTACGAGCAGTACTTC.

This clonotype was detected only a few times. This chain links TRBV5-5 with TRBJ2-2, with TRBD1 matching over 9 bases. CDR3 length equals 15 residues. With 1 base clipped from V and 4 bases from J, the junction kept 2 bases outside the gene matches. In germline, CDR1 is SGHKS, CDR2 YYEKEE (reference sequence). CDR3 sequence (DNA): TGTGCCAGCAGCTTGTGGACAGGGGCCACCGGGGAGCTGTTTTTT. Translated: CASSLWTGATGELFF.

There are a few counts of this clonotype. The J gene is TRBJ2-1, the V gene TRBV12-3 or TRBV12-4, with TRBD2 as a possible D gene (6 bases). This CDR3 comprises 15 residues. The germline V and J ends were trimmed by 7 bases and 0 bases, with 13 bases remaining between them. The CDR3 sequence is CASTWDSSSYNEQFF. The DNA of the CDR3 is TGTGCCAGCACCTGGGACTCAAGCTCCTACAATGAGCAGTTCTTC.

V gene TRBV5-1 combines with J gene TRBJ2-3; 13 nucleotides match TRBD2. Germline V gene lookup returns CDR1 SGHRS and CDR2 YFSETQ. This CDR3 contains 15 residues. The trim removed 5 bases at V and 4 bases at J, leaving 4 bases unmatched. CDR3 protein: CASRTSGGASDTQYF. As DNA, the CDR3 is TGCGCCAGCAGAACTAGCGGGGGGGCTTCAGATACGCAGTATTTT.

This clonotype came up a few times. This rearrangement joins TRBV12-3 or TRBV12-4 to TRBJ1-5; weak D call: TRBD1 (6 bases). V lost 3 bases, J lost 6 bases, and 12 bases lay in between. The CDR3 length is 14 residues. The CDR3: CASSFPGASQPQHF. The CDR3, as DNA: TGTGCCAGCAGTTTTCCAGGGGCTAGTCAGCCCCAGCATTTT.

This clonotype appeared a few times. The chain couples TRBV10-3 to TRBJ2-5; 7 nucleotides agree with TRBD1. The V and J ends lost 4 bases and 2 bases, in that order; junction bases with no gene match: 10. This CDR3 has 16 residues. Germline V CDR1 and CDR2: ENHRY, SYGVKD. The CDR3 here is CAISGEKRQGQETQYF. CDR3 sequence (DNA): TGTGCCATCAGTGGCGAAAAGAGACAGGGTCAAGAGACCCAGTACTTC.